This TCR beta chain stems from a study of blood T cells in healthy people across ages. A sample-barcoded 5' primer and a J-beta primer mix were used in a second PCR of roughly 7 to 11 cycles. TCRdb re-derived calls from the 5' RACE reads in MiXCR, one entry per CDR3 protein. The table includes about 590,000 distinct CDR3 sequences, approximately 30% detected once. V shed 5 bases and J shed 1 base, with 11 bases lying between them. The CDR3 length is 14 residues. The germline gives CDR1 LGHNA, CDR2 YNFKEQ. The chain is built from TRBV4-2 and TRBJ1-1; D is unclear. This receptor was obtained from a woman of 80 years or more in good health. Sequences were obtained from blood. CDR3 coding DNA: TGTGCCAGCAGCGCAAGGAACGGGAACACTGAAGCTTTCTTT. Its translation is CASSARNGNTEAFF.